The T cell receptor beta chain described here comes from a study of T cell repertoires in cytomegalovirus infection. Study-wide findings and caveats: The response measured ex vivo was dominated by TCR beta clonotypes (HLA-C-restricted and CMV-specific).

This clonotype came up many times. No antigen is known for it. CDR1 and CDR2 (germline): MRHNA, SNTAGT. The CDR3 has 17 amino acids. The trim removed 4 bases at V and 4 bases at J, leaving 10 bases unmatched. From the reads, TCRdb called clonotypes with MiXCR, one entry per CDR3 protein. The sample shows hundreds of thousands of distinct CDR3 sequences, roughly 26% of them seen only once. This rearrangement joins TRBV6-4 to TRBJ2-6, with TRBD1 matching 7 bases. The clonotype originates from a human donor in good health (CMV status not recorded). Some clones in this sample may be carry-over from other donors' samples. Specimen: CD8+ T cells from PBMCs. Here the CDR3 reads CASSVETGLHGANVLTF. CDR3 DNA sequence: TGTGCCAGCAGTGTCGAGACAGGGCTACACGGGGCCAACGTCCTGACTTTC.